The 20 T cell receptor beta chains presented below share a single source sample, sequenced in a study of blood T cell repertoires in COVID-19. Only in-frame clones appear in the TCRdb table, and some are missing; sequencing was by immunoSEQ multiplex PCR. This sample has approximately 150,000 clones, with roughly 88% found just once. The sequenced sample was peripheral blood. The receptors were sampled from a man between 65 and 85 years old with active COVID-19.

The rearrangement links TRBV28 to TRBJ2-5; 7 bases are shared with TRBD2. This CDR3 contains 15 residues. Trimming cost V 10 bases and J 0 bases; bases outside gene matches: 11. Germline CDR1 MDHEN, CDR2 SYDVKM. The CDR3 loop is CATLESSGNQETQYF. CDR3 sequence (DNA): TGTGCCACCTTAGAGAGCAGCGGGAACCAAGAGACCCAGTACTTC.

This clone appeared a few times. The genes are TRBV11-3 and TRBJ1-5, with TRBD1 as a possible D gene (5 bases). Trimming took off 7 bases at V and 1 base at J, with 14 bases between the two ends. The CDR3 extends over 15 amino acids. Germline V CDR1 and CDR2: SGHNT, YENEEA. CDR3 residues: CASTHPGGSNQPQHF. The CDR3 DNA sequence: TGTGCCAGCACCCACCCGGGGGGGAGCAATCAGCCCCAGCATTTT.

CDR3 sequence (DNA): TGTGCCAGCAGTTGGGACCGAGGAGGGACCGGGGAGCTGTTTTTT. Translation gives CASSWDRGGTGELFF. The chain recombines TRBV6-5 with TRBJ2-2; D perhaps matches TRBD2 (6 bases). There are 15 residues in the CDR3. V lost 4 bases and J lost 5, with 14 bases in between. From germline, CDR1 is MNHEY and CDR2 SVGAGI.

The J gene is TRBJ1-1, the V gene TRBV11-1, with 7 nucleotides matching TRBD1. The V gene's germline CDR1 is SGHAT and CDR2 FQDESV (reference sequence). Trimming took 0 bases from V and 8 from J; bases not matched to a gene: 3. The length of the CDR3 is 13 residues. The CDR3 sequence: CASSLAATGEAFF. Here the CDR3 DNA reads TGTGCCAGCAGCTTAGCGGCGACAGGGGAAGCTTTCTTT.

J is TRBJ1-6 and V is TRBV7-2; D uncertain. V gave up 0 bases and J gave up 6 bases, with 12 bases separating them. Germline CDR1 is SGHTA and CDR2 is FQGNSA. The CDR3 consists of 16 residues. In DNA form, the CDR3 reads TGTGCCAGCAGCTTAGCCTTCGGTCAGGTTAATTCACCCCTCCACTTT. Residues: CASSLAFGQVNSPLHF.

The chain is built from TRBV6-5 and TRBJ2-2, with a tentative D call TRBD2 (5 bases). Germline assignment: CDR1 MNHEY and CDR2 SVGAGI. The CDR3 sequence is 15 residues long. Trimming removed 6 bases at V and 2 bases at J, with 13 bases between. The CDR3: CASSRSRENTGELFF. The DNA for the CDR3 is TGTGCCAGCAGCCGCTCCCGGGAAAACACCGGGGAGCTGTTTTTT.

The rearrangement uses TRBV7-6 and TRBJ1-2; D uncertain. Trimming took 5 bases from V and 3 from J, leaving 7 bases between them. Germline CDR1 is SGHVS and CDR2 is FNYEAQ. The CDR3 runs 12 residues. In DNA, the CDR3 is TGTGCCAGCAGCCCCGGGGACTATGGCTACACCTTC. As protein: CASSPGDYGYTF. Filled out from reference TRBV7-6 and TRBJ1-2, the complete variable domain reads GAGVSQSPRYKVTKRGQDVALRCDPISGHVSLYWYRQALGQGPEFLTYFNYEAQQDKSGLPNDRFSAERPEGSISTLTIQRTEQRDSAMYRCASSPGDYGYTFGSGTRLTVV.

The chain's CDR3 is CASSYSGGTYEQYF. CDR3 in DNA: TGTGCCAGCAGCTATAGCGGGGGGACTTACGAGCAGTACTTC. This chain joins TRBV7-2 and TRBJ2-7; 10 nucleotides align to TRBD2. This CDR3 is 14 amino acids long. The germline gives CDR1 SGHTA, CDR2 FQGNSA. The ends lost 4 bases at V and 4 bases at J; junction bases unmatched: 4.

In regard to this clone: Mismatch with germline at one junction end may stem from a read error. The chain has TRBV7-7 and TRBJ2-1, with D maybe TRBD2 (6 bases). Germline V gives CDR1 SSHAT, CDR2 FNYEAQ (reference sequence). The CDR3 has 19 amino acids. The CDR3 sequence is CASSLDVGGPALTYNEQFF. The CDR3 bases are TGTGCTAGCAGCTTAGACGTGGGAGGCCCAGCCCTCACCTACAATGAGCAGTTCTTC. Filled out from reference TRBV7-7 and TRBJ2-1, the complete variable domain reads GAGVSQSPRYKVTKRGQDVTLRCDPISSHATLYWYQQALGQGPEFLTYFNYEAQPDKSGLPSDRFSAERPEGSISTLTIQRTEQRDSAMYRCASSLDVGGPALTYNEQFFGPGTRLTVL.

The V gene is TRBV4-2, the J gene TRBJ1-4, with unresolved D. CDR3 length: 16 amino acids. Germline V gene sequence: CDR1 LGHNA, CDR2 YNFKEQ. V was trimmed by 4 bases and J by 6 bases, leaving 18 bases between them. The CDR3 protein is CASSRIFGNRDEKLFF. CDR3 DNA sequence: TGTGCCAGCAGCCGTATTTTTGGTAACAGAGATGAAAAACTGTTTTTT.

The chain carries TRBV29-1 and TRBJ2-7, with TRBD2 matching 8 bases. This CDR3 region has 11 residues. CDR1 SQVTM and CDR2 ANQGSEA come from the germline V gene. V was clipped by 7 bases and J by 6 bases; unmatched bases: 5. CDR3 bases: TGCAGCGCCTTCGGGGGGGTCGAGCAGTACTTC. It translates to CSAFGGVEQYF.

The chain recombines TRBV28 with TRBJ2-3; D perhaps matches TRBD2 (7 bases). Germline assignment: CDR1 MDHEN and CDR2 SYDVKM. V dropped 5 bases and J dropped 0 bases, with 18 bases sitting between them. CDR3 length: 17 amino acids. The CDR3 nucleotides read TGTGCCAGCAGTGTAAGGGGGAGGGCACCAAGCACAGATACGCAGTATTTT. Protein: CASSVRGRAPSTDTQYF.

This clone occurred a few times. V and J are TRBV6-4 and TRBJ2-3, with 8 nucleotides matching TRBD2. This CDR3 is 15 amino acids long. Per the germline V gene, CDR1 is MRHNA and CDR2 is SNTAGT. V dropped 3 bases and J dropped 0; count of bases not matched to a gene: 2. CDR3 sequence (DNA): TGTGCCAGCAGTGAGGCGGGGGGTAGCACAGATACGCAGTATTTT. Its translation: CASSEAGGSTDTQYF.

The chain joins TRBV6-5 to TRBJ2-7; 7 nucleotides line up with TRBD1. Germline CDR1 reads MNHEY; CDR2 reads SVGAGI. Trimming cost V 6 bases and J 9 bases; bases outside gene matches: 5. The CDR3 has 11 residues. CDR3 nucleotide sequence: TGTGCCAGCAGGAGGGGGCAGGTGCAGTACTTC. This translates into CASRRGQVQYF.

This chain links TRBV5-6 with TRBJ1-2; D is unclear. The CDR3 length is 13 residues. The V and J ends lost 8 bases and 4 bases respectively, with 15 bases between them. Germline CDR1 is SGHDT and CDR2 is YYEEEE. CDR3 sequence (DNA): TGTGCCAGTCGACGAACCGGGTCCTATGGCTACACCTTC. Its translation: CASRRTGSYGYTF. Full variable domain (remainder filled in from reference TRBV5-6 and TRBJ1-2): DAGVTQSPTHLIKTRGQQVTLRCSPKSGHDTVSWYQQALGQGPQFIFQYYEEEERQRGNFPDRFSGHQFPNYSSELNVNALLLGDSALYLCASRRTGSYGYTFGSGTRLTVV.

This clone turned up a few times. The rearrangement uses TRBV6-6 and TRBJ2-7; D remains unclear. CDR3 length: 15 amino acids. V dropped 2 bases and J dropped 4 bases, with 15 bases sitting between them. Germline V gene data show CDR1 as MNHNY and CDR2 as SVGAGI (reference sequence). The CDR3 here is CASSYGRRGSYEQYF. The CDR3 nucleotides read TGTGCCAGCAGTTACGGCAGACGAGGTAGTTACGAGCAGTACTTC.

The V and J genes are TRBV28 and TRBJ1-3, with a possible D match to TRBD1 (5 bases). The V gene's germline CDR1 is MDHEN and CDR2 SYDVKM. V lost 6 bases and J 0 bases, leaving 15 bases between the germline ends. The CDR3 runs 16 residues. The CDR3 coding sequence is TGTGCCAGCAGGCTACAGGCCGTAAGCTCTGGAAACACCATATATTTT. It translates to CASRLQAVSSGNTIYF.

This chain joins TRBV7-2 and TRBJ1-6; the D is unclear. Per germline, CDR1 SGHTA and CDR2 FQGNSA. Deletions cut 5 bases from V and 10 bases from J, with 15 bases between. The CDR3 length is 14 residues. In DNA, the CDR3 is TGTGCCAGCAGCACCCGACAAGCCTTCTCACCCCTCCACTTT. It encodes CASSTRQAFSPLHF.

The V gene is TRBV19, the J gene TRBJ2-5; 7 nucleotides line up with TRBD1. The junction had 11 bases not matched to a gene; V was cut back by 4 bases and J by 3 bases. CDR1 is LNHDA, CDR2 SQIVND, per germline (reference sequence). The CDR3 covers 16 residues. CDR3 residues: CASSTIGRQGKETQYF. CDR3 DNA: TGTGCCAGTAGTACGATTGGAAGACAGGGCAAAGAGACCCAGTACTTC.

The chain uses TRBV27 and TRBJ2-1; 13 bases line up with TRBD2. The CDR3 has 16 residues. V shed 6 bases, J shed 7 bases, and the junction held 9 bases outside the gene matches. The V gene's germline CDR1 is MNHEY and CDR2 SMNVEV (reference sequence). The CDR3 sequence is CASSYRLAGGSNEQFF. The CDR3 region has the DNA TGTGCCAGCAGCTACAGACTAGCGGGAGGTTCTAATGAGCAGTTCTTC.